The rows below give T cell receptor beta chains drawn from one sample of a study of blood T cell repertoires in COVID-19. Repertoires were generated with immunoSEQ multiplex PCR, while TCRdb's copy carries only in-frame clones and drops some. The repertoire includes 200,000 to 300,000 clones, 87% of them detected once, and more than 6% sits in the top ten. What was sequenced was peripheral blood. Receptors were obtained from a man aged 55 to 70 who had recovered from COVID-19. Both conserved end residues are part of each CDR3. Fields, in order: J gene, V gene, D gene, clone size, CDR3 protein, CDR3 DNA. D genes are given only for firm matches. Clone size is not always given. Where it is, it says once, few, many or a class for expanded clones.

>TRBJ2-2|TRBV5-1|TRBD1|NA
CASSFFGTGSTGELFF
TGCGCCAGCAGCTTTTTCGGGACAGGGTCGACCGGGGAGCTGTTTTTT
>TRBJ1-1|TRBV2|NA|NA
CASSEEGNTEAFF
TGTGCCAGCAGTGAGGAGGGGAACACTGAAGCTTTCTTT
>TRBJ1-5|TRBV18|NA|NA
CASSTTGGFNQPQHF
TGTGCCAGCTCTACCACGGGGGGGTTCAATCAGCCCCAGCATTTT
>TRBJ2-3|TRBV11-2|NA|NA
CASSFVDTQYF
TGTGCCAGCAGCTTCGTAGATACGCAGTATTTT
>TRBJ2-2|TRBV28|TRBD1|NA
CASSRIGTANTGELFF
TGTGCCAGCAGCCGAATTGGGACAGCTAACACCGGGGAGCTGTTTTTT
>TRBJ1-2|TRBV19|TRBD1|NA
CASSIWTGVRGYTF
TGTGCCAGCTCTATTTGGACAGGGGTGAGAGGCTACACCTTC
>TRBJ2-3|TRBV3-1/TRBV3-2|NA|NA
CASSRLGGLTDTQYF
TGTGCCAGCAGCCGGCTGGGGGGACTCACAGATACGCAGTATTTT
>TRBJ2-7|TRBV5-6|NA|NA
CASSRESAWQYF
TGTGCCAGCAGCAGGGAGTCTGCGTGGCAGTACTTC
>TRBJ1-2|TRBV5-4|NA|NA
CASSLRGGYGYTF
TGTGCCAGCAGCTTGAGGGGAGGCTATGGCTACACCTTC
>TRBJ2-1|TRBV28|TRBD2|NA
CASSFGGSGAYNEQFF
TGTGCCAGCAGTTTTGGAGGGAGCGGGGCTTACAATGAGCAGTTCTTC
>TRBJ2-7|TRBV28|NA|NA
CASSLSSGHEQYF
TGTGCCAGCAGTTTAAGCAGCGGTCACGAGCAGTACTTC
>TRBJ1-1|TRBV6-5|TRBD1|NA
CASSWGHRGAEAFF
TGTGCCAGCAGTTGGGGACACAGGGGAGCTGAAGCTTTCTTT
>TRBJ1-4|TRBV2|NA|NA
CASSEDRLEKLFF
TGTGCCAGCAGTGAAGACAGGTTGGAAAAACTGTTTTTT
>TRBJ2-3|TRBV24-1|TRBD2|NA
CATSVTLAVDTQYF
TGTGCCACCAGTGTTACACTAGCGGTGGATACGCAGTATTTT
>TRBJ1-1|TRBV6-5|TRBD1|NA
CASSYTGGAEAFF
TGTGCCAGCAGTTACACAGGGGGCGCTGAAGCTTTCTTT
>TRBJ1-2|TRBV7-9|NA|NA
CASSLGLYGYTF
TGTGCCAGCAGCTTAGGGCTCTATGGCTACACCTTC
>TRBJ1-1|TRBV2|NA|NA
CARKTGNTEAFF
TGTGCCAGGAAGACAGGGAACACTGAAGCTTTCTTT
>TRBJ1-6|TRBV19|NA|NA
CASSIVKGLNSPLHF
TGTGCCAGTAGTATTGTAAAGGGACTCAATTCACCCCTCCACTTT
>TRBJ1-1|TRBV7-2|TRBD1|once
CASSLGQGWNTEAFF
TGTGCCAGCAGCTTAGGACAGGGGTGGAACACTGAAGCTTTCTTT
>TRBJ1-6|TRBV6-1|NA|NA
CASSESPTSGALHF
TGTGCCAGCAGTGAAAGCCCCACATCGGGGGCCCTCCACTTT
>TRBJ2-1|TRBV5-6|TRBD2|NA
CASSRWSPSGGVEIF
TGTGCCAGCAGCAGGTGGAGTCCTAGCGGGGGCGTCGAGATCTTC
>TRBJ2-7|TRBV28|TRBD1|NA
CASSTGQGEQYF
TGTGCCAGCAGTACTGGACAGGGCGAGCAGTACTTC
>TRBJ2-2|TRBV30|NA|NA
CAWSRRVNTGELFF
TGTGCCTGGAGTCGCAGGGTCAACACCGGGGAGCTGTTTTTT
>TRBJ1-3|TRBV3-1/TRBV3-2|NA|NA
CASSQTRTVGNTIYF
TGTGCCAGCAGCCAAACCCGGACAGTTGGAAACACCATATATTTT
>TRBJ1-2|TRBV4-1|NA|NA
CASSQVRATNYGYTF
TGCGCCAGCAGCCAAGTGAGGGCCACTAACTATGGCTACACCTTC
>TRBJ2-2|TRBV6-6|TRBD2|NA
CASSRRPGTSGGPNTGELFF
TGTGCCAGCAGCCGGCGCCCTGGGACTAGCGGGGGGCCGAACACCGGGGAGCTGTTTTTT
>TRBJ1-5|TRBV6-5|TRBD1|NA
CASSYSTGARNQPQHF
TGTGCCAGCAGTTACTCGACAGGGGCCCGCAATCAGCCCCAGCATTTT
>TRBJ2-3|TRBV3-1/TRBV3-2|NA|NA
CASSQDWGGTSTDTQYF
TGTGCCAGCAGCCAAGACTGGGGCGGGACTAGCACAGATACGCAGTATTTT
>TRBJ1-5|TRBV6-5|NA|NA
CATHTRGPQHF
TGTGCCACACACACGCGGGGGCCCCAGCATTTT
>TRBJ2-7|TRBV4-1|NA|NA
CASSQGVWAKTSYEQYF
TGCGCCAGCAGCCAAGGGGTATGGGCCAAAACCTCCTACGAGCAGTACTTC
>TRBJ1-2|TRBV6-6|NA|NA
CASSYSSGVGDYGYTF
TGTGCCAGCAGTTACTCGTCGGGGGTCGGTGACTATGGCTACACCTTC
>TRBJ2-3|TRBV9|TRBD1|NA
CASSGGTGPSRTTDTQYF
TGTGCCAGCAGCGGCGGGACAGGGCCCTCAAGGACGACAGATACGCAGTATTTT
>TRBJ2-1|TRBV6-6|NA|NA
CASTRYGQNYNEQFF
TGTGCCAGCACCCGATACGGACAAAACTACAATGAGCAGTTCTTC
>TRBJ1-2|TRBV10-3|TRBD1|NA
CAISAGTDNYGYTF
TGTGCCATCAGTGCCGGGACAGACAACTATGGCTACACCTTC
>TRBJ1-6|TRBV27|TRBD1|few
CASSRYQGANINSPLHF
TGTGCCAGCAGTCGCTACCAGGGGGCGAATATTAATTCACCCCTCCACTTT
>TRBJ2-6|TRBV24-1|NA|NA
CATSDSSWGAGANVLTF
TGTGCCACCAGTGATTCGAGCTGGGGGGCTGGGGCCAACGTCCTGACTTTC